This T cell receptor beta chain was captured in a study of T-cell reconstitution after alpha-beta-depleted transplantation in children. Overall study findings and caveats: Alpha-beta T cells about two months after transplant reportedly derived from several hundred expanded graft clones. By one year post-transplant, T-cell counts and diversity largely arose from T cells that were newly produced. The origin of high day-60 TCRbeta diversity in some patients lay in surviving recipient T cells and thymic progenitors.

Unique molecular identifiers were incorporated when the TCRbeta library was constructed. TCRdb redid the calling of the PCR reads with MiXCR, one entry per CDR3 protein. This sample has about 98,000 distinct CDR3 sequences, with around 5.9% found just once. Looked up from germline, CDR1 is DFQATT and CDR2 is SNEGSKA (reference sequence). The CDR3 is 14 amino acids. The V gene lost 1 base and the J gene lost 2 bases, with 12 bases spanning the gap. About this clonotype itself: Its antigen is as yet unknown.

The chain is built from TRBV20-1 and TRBJ2-7; D is ambiguous. The TCR originated in a female patient under 10 years old who had a stem cell transplant for Fanconi anemia, so the T cells may come from the graft donor. This specimen consisted of PBMCs, mostly from graft donor cells, obtained 60 days after TCRalphabeta/CD19-depleted stem cell transplant. The CDR3: CSARVLVPTYEQYF. The CDR3 coding sequence is TGCAGTGCTAGAGTGCTAGTTCCTACCTACGAGCAGTACTTC.